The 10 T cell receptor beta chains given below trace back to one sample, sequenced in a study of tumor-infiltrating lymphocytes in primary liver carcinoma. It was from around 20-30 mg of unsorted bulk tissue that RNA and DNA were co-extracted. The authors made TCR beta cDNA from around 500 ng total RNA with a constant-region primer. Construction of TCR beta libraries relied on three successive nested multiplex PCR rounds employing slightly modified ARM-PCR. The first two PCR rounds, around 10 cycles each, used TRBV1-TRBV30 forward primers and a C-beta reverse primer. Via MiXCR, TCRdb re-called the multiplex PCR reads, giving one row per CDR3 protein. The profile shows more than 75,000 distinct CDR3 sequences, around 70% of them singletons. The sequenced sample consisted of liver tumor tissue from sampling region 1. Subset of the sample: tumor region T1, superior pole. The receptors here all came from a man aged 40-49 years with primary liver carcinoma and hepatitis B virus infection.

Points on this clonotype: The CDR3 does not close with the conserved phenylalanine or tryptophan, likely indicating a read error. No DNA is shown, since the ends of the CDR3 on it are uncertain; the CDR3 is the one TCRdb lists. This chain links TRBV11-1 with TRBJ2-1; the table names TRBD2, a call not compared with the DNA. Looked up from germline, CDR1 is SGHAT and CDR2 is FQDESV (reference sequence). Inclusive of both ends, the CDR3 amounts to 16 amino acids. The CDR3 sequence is CASSRVPGGGYNEQFL.

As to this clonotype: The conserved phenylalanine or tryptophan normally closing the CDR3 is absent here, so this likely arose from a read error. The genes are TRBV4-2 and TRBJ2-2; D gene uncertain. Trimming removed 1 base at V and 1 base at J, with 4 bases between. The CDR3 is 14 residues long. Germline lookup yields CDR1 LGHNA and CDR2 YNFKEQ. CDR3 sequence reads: CASSQGRNTGELFC. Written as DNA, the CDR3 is TGTGCCAGCAGCCAAGGAAGGAACACCGGGGAGCTGTTTTGT.

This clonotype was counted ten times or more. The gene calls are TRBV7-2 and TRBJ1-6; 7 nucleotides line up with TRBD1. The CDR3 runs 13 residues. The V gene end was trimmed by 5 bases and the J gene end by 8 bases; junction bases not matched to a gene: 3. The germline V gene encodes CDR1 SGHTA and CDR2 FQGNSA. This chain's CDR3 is CASSQTGDSPLHF. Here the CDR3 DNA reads TGTGCCAGCAGCCAAACAGGGGATTCACCCCTCCACTTT.

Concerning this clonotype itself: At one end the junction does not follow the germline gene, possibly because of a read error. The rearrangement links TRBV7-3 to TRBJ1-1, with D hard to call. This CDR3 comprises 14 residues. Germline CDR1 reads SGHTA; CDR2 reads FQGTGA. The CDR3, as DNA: TGTGCCAGCAGCTTAGGCCTAGCGAACACTGAAGTTTTCTTT. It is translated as CASSLGLANTEVFF.

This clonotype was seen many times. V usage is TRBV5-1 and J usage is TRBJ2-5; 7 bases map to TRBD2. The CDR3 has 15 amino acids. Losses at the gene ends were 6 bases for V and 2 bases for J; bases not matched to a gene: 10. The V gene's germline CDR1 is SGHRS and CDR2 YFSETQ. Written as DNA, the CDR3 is TGCGCCAGCAATCTAAATGCGGGAGCACAAGAGACCCAGTACTTC. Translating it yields CASNLNAGAQETQYF. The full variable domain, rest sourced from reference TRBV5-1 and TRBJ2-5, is KAGVTQTPRYLIKTRGQQVTLSCSPISGHRSVSWYQQTPGQGLQFLFEYFSETQRNKGNFPGRFSGRQFSNSRSEMNVSTLELGDSALYLCASNLNAGAQETQYFGPGTRLLVL.

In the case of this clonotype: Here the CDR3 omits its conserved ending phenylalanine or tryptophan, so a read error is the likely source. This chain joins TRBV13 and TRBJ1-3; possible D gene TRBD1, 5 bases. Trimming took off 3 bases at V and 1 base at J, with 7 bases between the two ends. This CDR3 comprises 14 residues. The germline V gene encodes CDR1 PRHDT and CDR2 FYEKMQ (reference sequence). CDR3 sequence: CASSFGGSGNTIYI. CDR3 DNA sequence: TGTGCCAGCAGCTTTGGGGGTTCTGGAAACACCATATATATT.

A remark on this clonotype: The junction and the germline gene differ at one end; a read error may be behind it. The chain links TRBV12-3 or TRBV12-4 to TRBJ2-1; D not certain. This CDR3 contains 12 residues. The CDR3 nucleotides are TGTGGCAGCAGTCTGGACTACAATGAGCAGTTCTTC. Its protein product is CGSSLDYNEQFF.

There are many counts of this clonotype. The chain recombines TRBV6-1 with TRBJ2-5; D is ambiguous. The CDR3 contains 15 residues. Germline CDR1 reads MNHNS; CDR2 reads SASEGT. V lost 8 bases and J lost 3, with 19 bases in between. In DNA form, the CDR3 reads TGTGCCAGCTTGCCCACCCTCGGTCAGGAAGAGACCCAGTACTTC. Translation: CASLPTLGQEETQYF.

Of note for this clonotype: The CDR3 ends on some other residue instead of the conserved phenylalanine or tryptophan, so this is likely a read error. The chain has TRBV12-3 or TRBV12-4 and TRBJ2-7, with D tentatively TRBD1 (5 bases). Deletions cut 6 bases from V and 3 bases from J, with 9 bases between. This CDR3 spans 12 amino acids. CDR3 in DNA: TGTGCCAGCAGCAAAACAGGCTACGAGCAGTACTCC. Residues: CASSKTGYEQYS.

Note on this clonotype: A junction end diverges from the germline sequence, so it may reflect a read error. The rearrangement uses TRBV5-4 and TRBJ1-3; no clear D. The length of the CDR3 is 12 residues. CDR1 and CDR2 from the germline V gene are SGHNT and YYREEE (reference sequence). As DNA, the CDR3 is TGTGCCAGCAACTTGACGGGAAACACCCTATATTTT. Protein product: CASNLTGNTLYF.